This entry lists 22 T cell receptor beta chains sequenced from one sample in a study of blood T cell repertoires in COVID-19. Clones were read by immunoSEQ multiplex PCR, and TCRdb kept only the in-frame ones, dropping some. The table has under 350,000 clones, just over 85% seen once. Sequencing used PBMCs or T cells enriched from blood (not recorded which). These receptors were taken from a woman in her forties with acute COVID-19.

This chain uses TRBV19 with TRBJ1-1, with D perhaps matching TRBD1 (6 bases). Per the germline V gene, CDR1 is LNHDA and CDR2 is SQIVND (reference sequence). Trimming cost V 4 bases and J 11 bases, with 17 bases left between them. The CDR3 is 13 residues long. The CDR3 nucleotides read TGTGCCAGTAGTACGGTAACAGGGAAGTGGGCTTTCTTT. Protein sequence: CASSTVTGKWAFF.

The chain employs TRBV9 and TRBJ2-2, with D possibly TRBD2 on 5 matching bases. Trimming pared 0 bases from V and 1 base from J, leaving 16 bases between. This CDR3 is 18 amino acids long. Germline V CDR1 and CDR2: SGDLS, YYNGEE. The CDR3 here is CASSVGNRRLGNTGELFF. In DNA, the CDR3 is TGTGCCAGCAGCGTAGGTAATAGGAGGCTAGGGAACACCGGGGAGCTGTTTTTT.

This clone was counted at least ten times. The rearrangement joins TRBV6-5 to TRBJ2-6; D not resolved. Trimming shortened V by 0 bases and J by 0 bases, and 6 bases separated the two germline ends. The CDR3 loop spans 16 amino acids. CDR1 and CDR2 (germline): MNHEY, SVGAGI. DNA for the CDR3: TGTGCCAGCAGTTACTCGTCAGGCTCTGGGGCCAACGTCCTGACTTTC. Residues: CASSYSSGSGANVLTF.

CDR3 in amino acids: CSVDSSGQGATDTQYF. The CDR3 DNA reads as TGCAGCGTAGATAGTTCGGGACAGGGGGCTACAGATACGCAGTATTTT. The chain has TRBV29-1 and TRBJ2-3, with 12 bases lining up with TRBD1. CDR1 and CDR2 from the germline V gene are SQVTM and ANQGSEA. V lost 6 bases, J lost 3 bases, and 10 bases stayed unmatched. The CDR3 consists of 16 residues.

The chain links TRBV3-1 (or the pseudogene TRBV3-2) to TRBJ1-2, with D perhaps matching TRBD1 (6 bases). The germline CDR1 and CDR2 sequences are LGHDT and YNNKEL (reference sequence). V was cut by 0 bases and J by 7 bases, with 12 bases left in between. The CDR3 covers 14 residues. The CDR3: CASSQDTGRGGYTF. CDR3 in DNA: TGTGCCAGCAGCCAAGATACAGGGAGGGGTGGCTACACCTTC.

This clone has just a few counts. The chain links TRBV2 to TRBJ1-5, with 8 bases that match TRBD1. After removal of 4 bases from V and 1 base from J, the junction contained 3 bases not matched to a gene. Germline V lookup: CDR1 SNHLY, CDR2 FYNNEI. The CDR3 is made up of 15 amino acids. The CDR3 protein is CASSVTGGSNQPQHF. In DNA, the CDR3 is TGTGCCAGCAGTGTAACAGGGGGAAGCAATCAGCCCCAGCATTTT.

The V and J genes are TRBV11-2 and TRBJ1-2; D uncertain. The CDR3 is 13 residues long. Germline values: CDR1 SGHAT, CDR2 FQNNGV. Trimming removed 6 bases at V and 5 bases at J, with 13 bases between. The CDR3 reads CASRPIGVYGYTF. The CDR3 DNA follows: TGTGCCAGCAGACCCATAGGAGTATATGGCTACACCTTC. The variable domain in full, completed from reference TRBV11-2 and TRBJ1-2, reads EAGVAQSPRYKIIEKRQSVAFWCNPISGHATLYWYQQILGQGPKLLIQFQNNGVVDDSQLPKDRFSAERLKGVDSTLKIQPAKLEDSAVYLCASRPIGVYGYTFGSGTRLTVV.

J is TRBJ1-5 and V is TRBV15, with unresolved D. The CDR3 is made up of 13 amino acids. The germline V gene encodes CDR1 LNHNV and CDR2 YYDKDF (reference sequence). Trimming left V 0 bases short and J 6 bases short, with 6 bases between. CDR3 loop: CATSRDSGQPQHF. The DNA for the CDR3 is TGTGCCACCAGCAGAGATTCGGGTCAGCCCCAGCATTTT.

The J gene is TRBJ1-1, the V gene TRBV6-2 or TRBV6-3, with unresolved D. Germline-derived CDR1 and CDR2 are MNHEY and SVGEGT. Trimming stripped 0 bases from V and 8 bases from J, with 7 bases between. CDR3 length: 12 amino acids. CDR3 region: CASSYSAGEAFF. CDR3 DNA sequence: TGTGCCAGCAGTTACTCCGCGGGGGAAGCTTTCTTT.

The chain recombines TRBV6-2 or TRBV6-3 with TRBJ1-4; the D is unclear. This CDR3 is 14 amino acids long. V was pared by 4 bases and J by 4 bases, with 10 bases between. Germline V gene lookup returns CDR1 MNHEY and CDR2 SVGEGT. The CDR3: CASSLDSSNEKLFF. In nucleotides, the CDR3 is TGTGCCAGCAGTTTGGACTCGAGTAATGAAAAACTGTTTTTT.

The J gene is TRBJ2-7, the V gene TRBV7-9; D might be TRBD2 (5 bases). Trimming removed 3 bases from V and 2 bases from J, with 8 bases in between. Germline V gene data show CDR1 as SEHNR and CDR2 as FQNEAQ (reference sequence). The CDR3 spans 13 residues. CDR3 DNA sequence: TGTGCCAGCAGCTTCAACGGGGCCTACGAGCAGTACTTC. This codes for CASSFNGAYEQYF.

The chain recombines TRBV7-2 with TRBJ2-7, with D possibly matching TRBD2 (5 bases). Deletions cut 5 bases from V and 3 bases from J, with 20 bases between. The CDR3 totals 16 residues. Per germline, CDR1 SGHTA and CDR2 FQGNSA. CDR3 sequence: CASSKAAADGGYEQYF. The CDR3 region has the DNA TGTGCCAGCAGCAAAGCGGCTGCCGATGGAGGCTACGAGCAGTACTTC.

The V and J genes are TRBV7-9 and TRBJ2-7, with D perhaps matching TRBD1 (6 bases). The CDR3 has 13 residues. The V and J ends lost 5 bases and 5 bases respectively, with 13 bases between them. CDR1 SEHNR and CDR2 FQNEAQ come from the germline V gene (reference sequence). CDR3 bases: TGTGCCAGCAGCCCAGGGGACACCAACGAGCAGTACTTC. It encodes CASSPGDTNEQYF.

The V and J genes are TRBV4-3 and TRBJ2-5; D perhaps matches TRBD2 (6 bases). V was trimmed by 4 bases and J by 5 bases, leaving 17 bases between them. This CDR3 has 15 amino acids. Looked up from germline, CDR1 is LGHNA and CDR2 is YSLEER. The CDR3 loop is CASSLGTLERETQYF. DNA of the CDR3: TGCGCCAGCAGCCTCGGGACTTTAGAGCGGGAGACCCAGTACTTC.

CDR3 coding DNA: TGTGCCAGCACATTCACCGGGGAGCTGTTTTTT. It is translated as CASTFTGELFF. This chain links TRBV12-3 or TRBV12-4 with TRBJ2-2; D unclear. The V and J ends lost 7 bases and 4 bases respectively, with 4 bases between them. This CDR3 region has 11 residues.

This clone was detected ten times or more. V and J are TRBV6-5 and TRBJ1-5, with D unclear. The CDR3 has 15 amino acids. Germline values: CDR1 MNHEY, CDR2 SVGAGI. V dropped 2 bases and J dropped 2 bases, with 10 bases sitting between them. In nucleotides, the CDR3 is TGTGCCAGCAGTTACGGATCGCGGGGCAATCAGCCCCAGCATTTT. This translates into CASSYGSRGNQPQHF.

The J gene is TRBJ1-1, the V gene TRBV28, with 9 bases lining up with TRBD1. Germline V gene sequence: CDR1 MDHEN, CDR2 SYDVKM. The CDR3 totals 14 residues. J lost 10 bases, V lost 5 bases, and 11 bases had no gene match. The CDR3 sequence: CASSSPGTGMVAFF. In DNA form, the CDR3 reads TGTGCCAGCAGTAGTCCCGGGACAGGGATGGTAGCTTTCTTT.

CDR3 in amino acids: CASSLSASGDGYTF. CDR3 nucleotide sequence: TGTGCCAGCAGTCTTTCGGCCAGCGGGGATGGCTACACCTTC. V usage is TRBV28 and J usage is TRBJ1-2; D ambiguous. The CDR3 consists of 14 residues. Trimming took 5 bases from V and 6 from J, leaving 16 bases between them. Germline assignment: CDR1 MDHEN and CDR2 SYDVKM.

This sequence joins TRBV6-2 or TRBV6-3 and TRBJ2-2, with a weak D call TRBD1 (6 bases). Per the germline V gene, CDR1 is MNHEY and CDR2 is SVGEGT. This CDR3 is built from 15 residues. Trimming shortened V by 6 bases and J by 4 bases, and 15 bases separated the two germline ends. The chain's CDR3 is CASSPNRAGTGELFF. The DNA of the CDR3 is TGTGCCAGCAGCCCCAACAGGGCCGGCACCGGGGAGCTGTTTTTT.

The gene calls are TRBV10-2 and TRBJ2-6, with 9 bases matching TRBD1. V lost 8 bases, J lost 0 bases, and 8 bases stayed unmatched. CDR3 size: 17 residues. Looked up from germline, CDR1 is WSHSY and CDR2 is SAAADI. DNA of the CDR3: TGCGCCAGCCGTAAAAGGGGACAGGGCTCTGGGGCCAACGTCCTGACTTTC. The encoded protein is CASRKRGQGSGANVLTF.

V is TRBV27 and J is TRBJ1-2, with D perhaps TRBD1 (5 bases). CDR1 and CDR2 from the germline V gene are MNHEY and SMNVEV (reference sequence). Trimming took off 3 bases at V and 2 bases at J, with 19 bases between the two ends. The CDR3 loop spans 17 amino acids. The CDR3 DNA reads as TGTGCCAGCAGTTTGAGGCAGGGTGGCTGGTTCAACTATGGCTACACCTTC. It yields the protein CASSLRQGGWFNYGYTF.

This clone showed up just a few times. A junction boundary mismatches the germline segment, possibly from a read error. The chain joins TRBV19 to TRBJ1-2; TRBD1 matches 12 bases. This CDR3 is built from 13 residues. Germline V gives CDR1 LNHDA, CDR2 SQIVND (reference sequence). CDR3 bases: TGTGCAGGAGCGGCGGGACAGGGGGCGCGGTTCTCCTTC. Its translation: CAGAAGQGARFSF.